The 12 T cell receptor beta chains reported below all come from one sample, sequenced in a study of cytomegalovirus exposure and HLA in healthy donors. Clones were sequenced by immunoSEQ multiplex PCR, and TCRdb holds only the in-frame ones, with some missing. The table shows approximately 220,000 clones, with about 86% occurring only once. Specimen: PBMCs. These receptors were obtained from a man between 18 and 29 years old in good health and CMV-seronegative.

The chain recombines TRBV7-9 with TRBJ2-3; the match to TRBD1 covers 10 bases. The V gene's germline CDR1 is SEHNR and CDR2 FQNEAQ (reference sequence). Trimming took 4 bases from V and 4 from J; bases not matched to a gene: 11. This CDR3 spans 17 amino acids. The CDR3 nucleotides read TGTGCCAGCAGCTCACCCCCCGGGACAGGGGTTGCAGATACGCAGTATTTT. Translation gives CASSSPPGTGVADTQYF.

The gene calls are TRBV28 and TRBJ1-1; perhaps TRBD1 as D (5 bases). The length of the CDR3 is 9 residues. CDR1 is MDHEN and CDR2 is SYDVKM in the germline V gene. V dropped 8 bases and J dropped 11 bases, with 9 bases sitting between them. The CDR3 DNA sequence: TGTGCCAGCTTCAGGGCGGCTTTCTTT. It translates to CASFRAAFF.

A note on this clone: A read error is possible here, since a much larger clone lies one base away. V gene TRBV2 combines with J gene TRBJ1-4; D unclear. This CDR3 spans 14 amino acids. The germline V and J ends were trimmed by 5 bases and 0 bases, with 7 bases remaining between them. Germline CDR1 reads SNHLY; CDR2 reads FYNNEI. DNA for the CDR3: TGTGCCAGCAGTCCCGGGACAACTAATGAAAAACTGTTTTTT. Its protein is CASSPGTTNEKLFF.

The genes are TRBV27 and TRBJ1-2, with TRBD1 as a possible D gene (6 bases). Trimming removed 0 bases from V and 5 bases from J, with 13 bases in between. Per germline, CDR1 MNHEY and CDR2 SMNVEV (reference sequence). This CDR3 is 15 amino acids long. CDR3 in DNA: TGTGCCAGCAGTTTATCCCAGACAGGATGGTATGGCTACACCTTC. It yields the protein CASSLSQTGWYGYTF.

The chain links TRBV5-4 to TRBJ2-7; 8 bases fit TRBD1. V trimming: 1 base; J trimming: 3 bases; junction bases outside the gene matches: 6. This CDR3 comprises 15 residues. Germline lookup yields CDR1 SGHNT and CDR2 YYREEE (reference sequence). CDR3 DNA: TGTGCCAGCAGCTTGAAGGGACAGGACCTCTACGAGCAGTACTTC. This sequence encodes CASSLKGQDLYEQYF.

The chain couples TRBV28 to TRBJ2-2; D possibly corresponds to TRBD2 (6 bases). CDR1 and CDR2 from the germline V gene are MDHEN and SYDVKM. This CDR3 is 15 amino acids long. Deletions cut 6 bases from V and 8 bases from J, with 19 bases between. CDR3 sequence reads: CASSSPYPGGGELFF. CDR3 coding DNA: TGTGCCAGCAGCTCACCCTACCCCGGGGGTGGGGAGCTGTTTTTT.

V is TRBV6-5 and J is TRBJ2-7, with a possible D match to TRBD1 (6 bases). Trimming pared 5 bases from V and 3 bases from J, leaving 11 bases between. Germline V gene sequence: CDR1 MNHEY, CDR2 SVGAGI. The CDR3 is made up of 13 amino acids. The CDR3: CASSRGQYYEQYF. CDR3 sequence (DNA): TGTGCCAGCAGTCGCGGACAGTACTACGAGCAGTACTTC.

This clone appeared a few times. This chain links TRBV27 with TRBJ1-1; D not certain. The CDR3 extends over 11 amino acids. Germline loops: CDR1 MNHEY, CDR2 SMNVEV (reference sequence). V lost 3 bases and J 6 bases, leaving 5 bases between the germline ends. For the CDR3, the DNA is TGTGCCAGCAGTTTGGGAGCTGAAGCTTTCTTT. Its translation is CASSLGAEAFF.

The V and J genes are TRBV5-1 and TRBJ2-2; no definite D call. Germline V gene data show CDR1 as SGHRS and CDR2 as YFSETQ. The V gene lost 4 bases and the J gene lost 1 base, with 8 bases spanning the gap. This CDR3 spans 14 amino acids. CDR3: CASSPRQNTGELFF. In DNA form, the CDR3 reads TGCGCCAGCAGCCCCCGACAGAACACCGGGGAGCTGTTTTTT.

This sequence joins TRBV28 and TRBJ1-4; D possibly corresponds to TRBD1 (6 bases). V was clipped by 5 bases and J by 5 bases, with 15 bases between them. CDR3 length equals 15 residues. Germline V lookup: CDR1 MDHEN, CDR2 SYDVKM. The CDR3 is CASSPSGQGNEKLFF. The DNA of the CDR3 is TGTGCCAGCAGTCCGTCAGGGCAGGGGAATGAAAAACTGTTTTTT.

The chain links TRBV7-6 to TRBJ2-3, with D possibly being TRBD1 (5 bases). The CDR3 extends over 14 amino acids. Germline V gene data show CDR1 as SGHVS and CDR2 as FNYEAQ. Deletions cut 3 bases from V and 0 bases from J, with 7 bases between. The CDR3 loop is CASSLTESTDTQYF. The CDR3 DNA sequence: TGTGCCAGCAGCTTGACAGAAAGCACAGATACGCAGTATTTT. Using reference TRBV7-6 and TRBJ2-3 for the parts outside the CDR3, the full variable domain is GAGVSQSPRYKVTKRGQDVALRCDPISGHVSLYWYRQALGQGPEFLTYFNYEAQQDKSGLPNDRFSAERPEGSISTLTIQRTEQRDSAMYRCASSLTESTDTQYFGPGTRLTVL.

This clone was detected a few times. The chain employs TRBV4-1 and TRBJ1-5; D uncertain. Germline CDR1 and CDR2: MGHRA and YSYEKL. Trimming removed 0 bases from V and 4 bases from J, with 10 bases in between. This CDR3 is 15 amino acids long. CDR3 DNA: TGCGCCAGCAGCCAAGAGGGAGGGTGGAATCAGCCCCAGCATTTT. It is translated as CASSQEGGWNQPQHF.